This entry concerns a single T cell receptor beta chain. Its antigen has not been determined. Base qualities were left out, and no much larger clone turns up one base away. Library preparation used the immunoSEQ multiplex PCR assay. What TCRdb holds here is the immuneACCESS table cut down to in-frame rearrangements. Part of the clones is not present; checked against another copy, under half of the missing clones reflect an unresolved V gene, and the others are unexplained. Here the sample has roughly 48,000 clones; 88% occur a single time. The ten most abundant clones make up 1% to 1.5% of the sample. CDR1 SQVTM and CDR2 ANQGSEA were looked up in the germline V gene. The junction shows trimming of 3 bases on V and 2 bases on J, plus 16 bases between the germline ends. The CDR3, cysteine through phenylalanine, is 15 amino acids long. This entry keeps only the CDR3 DNA: 45 bases, framed from base 1. This specimen comes from a study of T cell changes during pregnancy in multiple sclerosis (dated by TCRdb to between 2018 and 2020). With respect to the entire study: In women with multiple sclerosis, the researchers looked at how the T cell repertoire shifted as pregnancy progressed.

Source: CD4+ T cells from peripheral blood mononuclear cells, taken in the second trimester of pregnancy. The chain couples TRBV29-1 to TRBJ1-2, with TRBD1 perhaps the D gene, on 5 matching bases. This clonotype was sampled from a female donor with multiple sclerosis, enrolled in a pregnancy study. The CDR3 region: CSVEDTTTRNYGYTF. The DNA sequence reads TGCAGCGTTGAGGACACGACGACTAGAAACTATGGCTACACCTTC.